These T cell receptor beta chains were read from a single sample in a study of T cells after yellow fever vaccination. In TCRdb, the 5' RACE reads were re-called with MiXCR into one record per CDR3 protein. The table shows roughly 120,000 distinct CDR3 sequences, with about 6.8% occurring only once. The sequences come from CD4+ T cells sorted from PBMCs, collected about 49 days after the first yellow fever vaccination. The origin of the receptors is a man younger than 30 who received the YFV17D yellow fever vaccine. Each CDR3 is given with its conserved first and last residue. D genes are given only for firm matches. The listing skips clone size in some rows; elsewhere it reads once, few, many or a size class.

length | J | V | D | size | DNA | CDR3
18 | TRBJ1-3 | TRBV12-3/TRBV12-4 | . | once | TGTGCCAGCAGTTTCTCGGCCCAAAGTCTGGGCTCGGGAAACACCATATATTTT | CASSFSAQSLGSGNTIYF
14 | TRBJ2-5 | TRBV5-1 | . | many | TGCGCCAGCGCAGAACAGGGAGACCAAGAGACCCAGTACTTC | CASAEQGDQETQYF
15 | TRBJ2-2 | TRBV19 | . | many | TGTGCCAGTAGGCGGACGGTAGGGTTCACCGGGGAGCTGTTTTTT | CASRRTVGFTGELFF
13 | TRBJ1-1 | TRBV9 | . | many | TGTGCCAGCAGCGGAGTCGGGGGCACTGAAGCTTTCTTT | CASSGVGGTEAFF
15 | TRBJ2-1 | TRBV20-1 | TRBD2 | . | TGCAGTGCTAGAGATCCAGCGGGGGCCTACAATGAGCAGTTCTTC | CSARDPAGAYNEQFF
15 | TRBJ2-7 | TRBV4-3 | . | many | TGCGCCAGCAGCCAGGCCAGCGGTTGGTCCTACGAGCAGTACTTC | CASSQASGWSYEQYF
16 | TRBJ2-3 | TRBV7-3 | . | many | TGTGCCAGCAGCCATGCTTCAGGGTCGGGGACAGATACGCAGTATTTT | CASSHASGSGTDTQYF
14 | TRBJ2-4 | TRBV5-1 | TRBD1 | many | TGCGCCAGCAGCGTACAGGGGATGGACAACATTCAGTACTTC | CASSVQGMDNIQYF
15 | TRBJ1-5 | TRBV6-1 | . | few | TGTGCCAGCAGTGAAAGTCCGGGAGACAATCAGCCCCAGCATTTT | CASSESPGDNQPQHF
13 | TRBJ1-2 | TRBV7-2 | . | many | TGTGCCAGCAGCTTACAGGGTCCGGGAATTTACACCTTC | CASSLQGPGIYTF
12 | TRBJ2-1 | TRBV7-2 | . | many | TGTGCCAGCAGCTTTTATGGGGACGGGGAGTTCTTC | CASSFYGDGEFF
14 | TRBJ1-5 | TRBV6-5 | . | many | TGTGCCAGTGCAGACCAAACGAGCAATCAGCCCCAGCATTTT | CASADQTSNQPQHF
18 | TRBJ2-2 | TRBV5-1 | TRBD2 | medium-sized | TGCGCCAGCAGCCCCTTCGGGACTAGCGGGGGAGGAACCGGGGAGCTGTTTTTT | CASSPFGTSGGGTGELFF
14 | TRBJ1-2 | TRBV7-2 | . | many | TGTGCCAGCAGCTTAGCGAAGGGGAAGTATGGCTACACCTTC | CASSLAKGKYGYTF
13 | TRBJ2-1 | TRBV7-9 | . | many | TGTGCCAGCAGCTTAGCCGGGACGCATGAGCAGTTCTTC | CASSLAGTHEQFF
13 | TRBJ2-4 | TRBV25-1 | TRBD1 | many | TGTGCCAGCAGTTGGGGACGACAGGGGCTTACGCACTTC | CASSWGRQGLTHF
16 | TRBJ2-1 | TRBV7-2 | TRBD2 | few | TGTGCCAGCAGCAGGGAGACTAGCGGGCACAAGGGAGAGCAGTTCTTC | CASSRETSGHKGEQFF
12 | TRBJ1-1 | TRBV28 | . | many | TGTGCCAGCAGCTCGCTCAGGGTTGAAGCTTTCTTT | CASSSLRVEAFF
16 | TRBJ2-3 | TRBV5-1 | TRBD1 | many | TGCGCCAGCAGCTTGGGCAGGGGGCTCGGAGCAGATACGCAGTATTTT | CASSLGRGLGADTQYF
14 | TRBJ2-5 | TRBV20-1 | TRBD1 | few | TGCAGTGCCGGGGTCCCGGGACAGCAAGTGACCCAGTACTTC | CSAGVPGQQVTQYF
13 | TRBJ1-1 | TRBV14 | . | . | TGTGCCAGCACACGTGGGCTTAACACTGAAGCTTTCTTT | CASTRGLNTEAFF
13 | TRBJ1-1 | TRBV29-1 | . | many | TGCAGCGTTAAGCTCCTAGTAGAGGCTGAAGCTTTCTTT | CSVKLLVEAEAFF
12 | TRBJ2-5 | TRBV7-8 | TRBD1 | many | TGTGCCAGCGGACGGGACAGTGAGACCCAGTACTTC | CASGRDSETQYF
14 | TRBJ1-6 | TRBV4-3 | . | many | TGCGCCAGCAGCCAACCAGGGTCGGATTCACCCCTCCACTTT | CASSQPGSDSPLHF
12 | TRBJ1-1 | TRBV20-1 | TRBD1 | many | TGCAGTGCTGGGGACAGTTCTTCTGAAGCTTTCTTT | CSAGDSSSEAFF
12 | TRBJ2-1 | TRBV30 | . | few | TGTGCCTGGAGTGTACAAAGCGGGGAGCAGTTCTTC | CAWSVQSGEQFF
15 | TRBJ1-3 | TRBV5-1 | . | many | TGCGCCAGCAGCTTGGAGTGGGGTATAGGAAACACCATATATTTT | CASSLEWGIGNTIYF
16 | TRBJ1-2 | TRBV7-9 | . | many | TGTGCCAGCAGCTCGAACTGGTTCATCGCAAGCTATGGCTACACCTTC | CASSSNWFIASYGYTF
19 | TRBJ2-5 | TRBV5-6 | TRBD1 | many | TGTGCCAGCACCGGGCAGGCCGGGACAGGGGGCTTGTTAGGAGAGACCCAGTACTTC | CASTGQAGTGGLLGETQYF
18 | TRBJ2-3 | TRBV5-1 | TRBD1 | many | TGCGCCAGCAGCTTGAGAAACCGGGACAGGGTTTCTACAGATACGCAGTATTTT | CASSLRNRDRVSTDTQYF
16 | TRBJ2-3 | TRBV4-3 | . | many | TGCGCCAGCAGCCGAGGTAGTGACAGAAAGACAGATACGCAGTATTTT | CASSRGSDRKTDTQYF
13 | TRBJ1-1 | TRBV20-1 | TRBD1 | . | TGCAGTGCTTCTGGGACAGGGAACACTGAAGCTTTCTTT | CSASGTGNTEAFF
17 | TRBJ2-6 | TRBV20-1 | . | . | TGCAGTGCCCCAGCTGGAAAGGGGAGCTCTGGGGCCAACGTCCTGACTTTC | CSAPAGKGSSGANVLTF
15 | TRBJ1-1 | TRBV4-3 | . | many | TGCGCCAGCAGCCAAGGACCAAGAACGAACACTGAAGCTTTCTTT | CASSQGPRTNTEAFF
13 | TRBJ1-2 | TRBV27 | . | . | TGTGCCAGCAGCGCACAGGGTCGATATGGCTACACCTTC | CASSAQGRYGYTF
16 | TRBJ2-7 | TRBV6-5 | . | many | TGTGCCAGCAGTTACTCGATGGGTGACGGGGCCTACGAGCAGTACTTC | CASSYSMGDGAYEQYF
12 | TRBJ1-5 | TRBV12-3/TRBV12-4 | . | many | TGTGCCAGCAGTTCCGGGACCCAAGGGAGGCATTTT | CASSSGTQGRHF
18 | TRBJ1-1 | TRBV7-2 | TRBD1 | many | TGTGCCAGCAGCTTAGCGTTCCTCAGGGGGCGCGACTCCACTGAAGCTTTCTTT | CASSLAFLRGRDSTEAFF
14 | TRBJ1-2 | TRBV12-3/TRBV12-4 | . | many | TGTGCCAGCACCCTAACCCCCCTCTGGGGTGGCTACACCTTC | CASTLTPLWGGYTF
15 | TRBJ1-3 | TRBV20-1 | . | many | TGCAGTGCTAGAGTACGACAGGCAACTCGAAACACCATATATTTT | CSARVRQATRNTIYF
16 | TRBJ2-1 | TRBV24-1 | . | many | TGTGCCACCAGTGATTTGGGGGGGAACTCCTACAATGAGCAGTTCTTC | CATSDLGGNSYNEQFF
12 | TRBJ1-1 | TRBV5-6 | . | . | TGTGCCAGCAGCTTGTGGGAAGCGGGAGCTTTCTTT | CASSLWEAGAFF
14 | TRBJ2-6 | TRBV19 | . | many | TGTGCCAGTAGCGACCCCTCTGGGGCCAACGTCCTGACTTTC | CASSDPSGANVLTF
15 | TRBJ2-3 | TRBV20-1 | . | . | TGCAGTGCTAGAGATGGCTCGTCTAGCACAGATACGCAGTATTTT | CSARDGSSSTDTQYF
15 | TRBJ2-5 | TRBV12-3/TRBV12-4 | . | many | TGTGCCAGCAGTTTCGGATTGACTCCCTCAGAGACCCAGTACTTC | CASSFGLTPSETQYF
15 | TRBJ1-3 | TRBV6-5 | . | . | TGTGCCAGCAGTTACCACGGGACAACTGGAAACACCATATATTTT | CASSYHGTTGNTIYF
13 | TRBJ1-1 | TRBV20-1 | . | many | TGCAGTGTAGAGAGCACCGGGACACCTGAAGCTTTCTTT | CSVESTGTPEAFF
13 | TRBJ2-5 | TRBV29-1 | . | many | TGCAGCGTTGATCCGGGGGTCCAAGAGACCCAGTACTTC | CSVDPGVQETQYF
17 | TRBJ2-1 | TRBV7-2 | . | many | TGTGCCAGCAGCTTAGGGGGCCCGTGGCTAAAGGGCAATGAGCAGTTCTTC | CASSLGGPWLKGNEQFF
15 | TRBJ2-7 | TRBV5-1 | TRBD1 | many | TGCGCCAGCAGCTTCCCACAGACAGGGGGCGACGAGCAGTACTTC | CASSFPQTGGDEQYF
16 | TRBJ1-1 | TRBV5-5 | . | many | TGTGCCAGCAGCATTGGAGGGGGGTATCTAGGCACTGAAGCTTTCTTT | CASSIGGGYLGTEAFF
16 | TRBJ2-5 | TRBV12-3/TRBV12-4 | . | many | TGTGCCAGCAGTCCTACCGGGACACCTAAGGGAGAGACCCAGTACTTC | CASSPTGTPKGETQYF
14 | TRBJ2-1 | TRBV3-1 | TRBD2 | many | TGTGCCAGCAGCCAGCGGGGGGCCGGGAATGAGCAGTTCTTC | CASSQRGAGNEQFF
15 | TRBJ2-3 | TRBV7-9 | TRBD1 | many | TGTGCCAGCAGCCTTGGACAGGGGAGGACAGATACGCAGTATTTT | CASSLGQGRTDTQYF
15 | TRBJ2-6 | TRBV28 | . | many | TGTGCCAGCAGTTTAAAAGGGGCTGGGGCCAACGTCCTGACTTTC | CASSLKGAGANVLTF
14 | TRBJ1-1 | TRBV20-1 | . | many | TGCAGTGCTAGACCAGGCGGGTTGAACACTGAAGCTTTCTTT | CSARPGGLNTEAFF
15 | TRBJ2-7 | TRBV23-1 | TRBD1 | many | TGCGCCAGCAGATGGGACAGGGGAGATAACTACGAGCAGTACTTC | CASRWDRGDNYEQYF